These 20 T cell receptor beta chains were all obtained from the same sample, sequenced in a study of OX40 agonist ivuxolimab in advanced cancers. The assay was immunoSEQ multiplex PCR, and TCRdb's table has in-frame clones only and misses some. The sample lists tens of thousands of clones, about 89% seen once, with just over 14% in the top ten. Material: CD4+ or CD8+ T cells sorted from blood, obtained in a trial of the OX40 agonist ivuxolimab. The receptor set was obtained from an adult with an advanced solid tumor such as melanoma, head and neck, liver or kidney cancer.

In the case of this clone: The sample contains more than one DNA sequence encoding this CDR3. This sequence joins TRBV27 and TRBJ1-5, with no clear D. The CDR3 spans 14 residues. The V gene's germline CDR1 is MNHEY and CDR2 SMNVEV (reference sequence). V lost 2 bases and J 1 base, leaving 6 bases between the germline ends. The chain's CDR3 is CASSLIGSNQPQHF. DNA of the CDR3: TGTGCCAGCAGTTTAATCGGGAGCAATCAGCCCCAGCATTTT.

The chain combines TRBV20-1 with TRBJ2-5; D is unclear. Trimming removed 3 bases from V and 5 bases from J, with 1 base in between. The germline CDR1 and CDR2 sequences are DFQATT and SNEGSKA (reference sequence). This CDR3 has 9 amino acids. The CDR3 spells CSARETQYF. The CDR3 DNA follows: TGCAGTGCTAGGGAGACCCAGTACTTC.

The chain is built from TRBV4-1 and TRBJ1-3; unclear D gene. This CDR3 has 16 amino acids. Per germline, CDR1 MGHRA and CDR2 YSYEKL. V was trimmed by 2 bases and J by 0 bases, leaving 11 bases between them. The CDR3 protein is CASSQSPGLSGNTIYF. The CDR3 region has the DNA TGCGCCAGCAGCCAAAGTCCGGGCCTCTCTGGAAACACCATATATTTT.

This chain links TRBV4-3 with TRBJ2-5; TRBD2 might be the D (6 bases). The CDR3 sequence is 15 residues long. Looked up from germline, CDR1 is LGHNA and CDR2 is YSLEER. The ends were cut back, 3 bases at V and 2 bases at J, with 13 bases in the middle. The CDR3 protein is CASSQGWGRQETQYF. In DNA form, the CDR3 reads TGCGCCAGCAGCCAGGGGTGGGGGAGGCAAGAGACCCAGTACTTC.

This clone has only a few counts. At one boundary the junction diverges from the germline segment, which might be a read error. This sample includes further DNA sequences coding for the same CDR3. CDR3 protein: CASSQESGNTEAFF. CDR3 in DNA: TGCGCCAGCAGCCAAGAATCGGGGAACACTGAAGCTTTCTTT. The chain recombines TRBV5-8 with TRBJ1-1; D not resolved. The V gene's germline CDR1 is SGHTS and CDR2 YDEGEE. The CDR3 covers 14 residues.

CDR3 DNA sequence: TGTGCCAGTAGTTCCCCCCGGGACAGGGTGTGGACCGGGGAGCTGTTTTTT. Encoded protein: CASSSPRDRVWTGELFF. The chain joins TRBV19 to TRBJ2-2; 9 positions match TRBD1. The CDR3 loop spans 17 amino acids. Per germline, CDR1 LNHDA and CDR2 SQIVND (reference sequence). V was clipped by 5 bases and J by 5 bases; unmatched bases: 12.

The chain recombines TRBV28 with TRBJ1-2; D is unclear. Trimming cost V 3 bases and J 8 bases, with 16 bases left between them. The CDR3 consists of 14 residues. The germline CDR1 and CDR2 sequences are MDHEN and SYDVKM. The CDR3 reads CASSFQSAIGGYTF. In nucleotides, the CDR3 is TGTGCCAGCAGTTTCCAGTCAGCGATAGGGGGCTACACCTTC.

This chain uses TRBV29-1 with TRBJ2-7; 7 nucleotides line up with TRBD1. Per the germline V gene, CDR1 is SQVTM and CDR2 is ANQGSEA. CDR3 length: 13 amino acids. Trimming took 7 bases from V and 3 from J; bases not matched to a gene: 9. The CDR3 DNA reads TGCAGCGCAAGACAGGGTTCGAGCTACGAGCAGTACTTC. Translated, it gives CSARQGSSYEQYF.

This clone was found once. CDR3 DNA: TGTGCCAGTAGTATATCGACAGGACTGACTGGGCAGCCCCAGCATTTT. Translated: CASSISTGLTGQPQHF. The chain combines TRBV19 with TRBJ1-5; TRBD1 is a possible D gene (6 bases). V shed 2 bases and J shed 7 bases, with 18 bases lying between them. The CDR3 is 16 residues long. Germline V CDR1 and CDR2: LNHDA, SQIVND (reference sequence).

This chain joins TRBV11-2 and TRBJ2-7; TRBD2 matches at 13 bases. The CDR3 is made up of 14 amino acids. Germline V gives CDR1 SGHAT, CDR2 FQNNGV. Losses at the gene ends were 8 bases for V and 5 bases for J; bases not matched to a gene: 6. Here the CDR3 DNA reads TGTGCCAGCGAAGGGACTAGCGGGATCGACGAGCAGTACTTC. Protein: CASEGTSGIDEQYF. Full variable domain (remainder filled in from reference TRBV11-2 and TRBJ2-7): EAGVAQSPRYKIIEKRQSVAFWCNPISGHATLYWYQQILGQGPKLLIQFQNNGVVDDSQLPKDRFSAERLKGVDSTLKIQPAKLEDSAVYLCASEGTSGIDEQYFGPGTRLTVT.

V gene TRBV5-1 combines with J gene TRBJ2-7, with 8 bases that match TRBD2. The CDR3 contains 14 residues. The V gene end was trimmed by 3 bases and the J gene end by 2 bases; junction bases not matched to a gene: 4. Per germline, CDR1 SGHRS and CDR2 YFSETQ. CDR3 sequence (DNA): TGCGCCAGCAGCTGGACGGGGGGGACCTACGAGCAGTACTTC. Amino acids: CASSWTGGTYEQYF.

The chain employs TRBV4-3 and TRBJ1-6; tentatively, D is TRBD1 (6 bases). The germline V gene encodes CDR1 LGHNA and CDR2 YSLEER. The CDR3 sequence is 14 residues long. Trimming cost V 4 bases and J 6 bases, with 10 bases left between them. CDR3 amino acids: CASSPLQGNSPLHF. Here the CDR3 DNA reads TGCGCCAGCAGCCCTTTACAGGGTAATTCACCCCTCCACTTT.

The chain is built from TRBV7-8 and TRBJ2-3; a weak D match, TRBD2 (5 bases). V was shortened by 1 base and J by 4 bases, with 12 bases between the two germline ends. Germline V gene lookup returns CDR1 SGHVS and CDR2 FQNEAQ. The CDR3 loop spans 15 amino acids. CDR3 residues: CASSLGLGVPDTQYF. CDR3 DNA sequence: TGTGCCAGCAGCTTAGGCCTGGGAGTTCCAGATACGCAGTATTTT.

The rearrangement uses TRBV7-3 and TRBJ1-1; D remains unclear. The CDR3 has 13 residues. Trimming shortened V by 5 bases and J by 3 bases, and 10 bases separated the two germline ends. Per germline, CDR1 SGHTA and CDR2 FQGTGA. CDR3 protein: CASSLISDTEAFF. The CDR3 DNA follows: TGTGCCAGCAGCCTTATCTCCGACACTGAAGCTTTCTTT.

The J gene is TRBJ2-1, the V gene TRBV20-1; the D gene is possibly TRBD2 (5 bases). V shed 6 bases and J shed 9 bases, with 12 bases lying between them. Germline-derived CDR1 and CDR2 are DFQATT and SNEGSKA (reference sequence). The CDR3 totals 11 residues. The CDR3 DNA sequence: TGCAGTGCGGGGAGTCGAGGTGAGCAGTTCTTC. Translated: CSAGSRGEQFF.

Only one count was recorded for this clone. The V and J genes are TRBV30 and TRBJ2-7, with D tentatively TRBD2 (5 bases). Deletions cut 2 bases from V and 2 bases from J, with 10 bases between. The CDR3 is made up of 13 amino acids. The germline V gene encodes CDR1 GTSNPN and CDR2 SVGIG (reference sequence). The CDR3 DNA reads TGTGCCTGGAGTCCCCGGGGTCCCTACGAGCAGTACTTC. Its protein product is CAWSPRGPYEQYF.

V gene TRBV20-1 combines with J gene TRBJ2-7; D not certain. Germline CDR1 reads DFQATT; CDR2 reads SNEGSKA (reference sequence). The CDR3 consists of 11 residues. Trimming removed 6 bases from V and 3 bases from J, with 9 bases in between. The DNA of the CDR3 is TGCAGTGCGTGGGTTTGCTACGAGCAGTACTTC. This gives the protein CSAWVCYEQYF.

The V gene is TRBV5-6, the J gene TRBJ2-2; 11 bases agree with TRBD1. The junction had 13 bases not matched to a gene; V was cut back by 2 bases and J by 4 bases. The germline gives CDR1 SGHDT, CDR2 YYEEEE. The CDR3 totals 19 residues. This CDR3 is CASSLVYAGTGGSTGELFF. The DNA of the CDR3 is TGTGCCAGCAGCTTAGTATATGCAGGGACAGGGGGATCCACCGGGGAGCTGTTTTTT.

The chain combines TRBV7-3 with TRBJ2-3; D not certain. The V gene's germline CDR1 is SGHTA and CDR2 FQGTGA. This CDR3 spans 14 amino acids. V was clipped by 4 bases and J by 0 bases, with 8 bases between them. In nucleotides, the CDR3 is TGTGCCAGCAGCTCCGTACCGAGCACAGATACGCAGTATTTT. This encodes CASSSVPSTDTQYF.

The chain uses TRBV5-4 and TRBJ2-1, with 14 nucleotides matching TRBD2. The germline CDR1 and CDR2 sequences are SGHNT and YYREEE (reference sequence). Germline trimming cut 3 bases from V and 10 bases from J; bases unmatched to any gene: 12. CDR3 length equals 17 residues. The CDR3 DNA reads TGTGCCAGCAGCTCCACTTTAGGGACTAGCGGGAGAGACGAGCAGTTCTTC. Translation: CASSSTLGTSGRDEQFF.